This record concerns one T cell receptor (beta chain) sequence. Its antigen remains unidentified. Nothing much larger sits one base from this clone, and base qualities are not available. The sample belongs to a study of human T cells and chemical hapten exposure (dated by TCRdb to the early 2020s). Concerning the study at large: For sensitization, 2% DPC in acetone was applied to a 2 cm by 2 cm area of upper inner arm skin. Twenty-nine alopecia patients gave blood for TCR sequencing at one to four time points (pre-sensitization, 2, 6 and 24 weeks). Libraries were combined into a pool for sequencing, and differences in TCR yield between samples came mainly from small differences in library volumes within the pool. Patch testing on the upper back used Finn chambers containing 0.01% DPC, with scoring done after 6 days according to International Contact Dermatitis Research Group standards. The mostly female patient cohort included alopecia areata with under or over 50% scalp involvement, alopecia totalis and alopecia universalis. Blood samples were taken from patients before sensitization (week 0) and at 2, 6 and about 24 weeks after DPC sensitization. Peripheral blood TCR repertoire changes were tracked in vivo in alopecia patients during primary and secondary sensitization to the hapten diphenylcyclopropenone (DPC). Weekly therapeutic DPC doses were additionally applied to the scalp of patients throughout the approximately 25-week study period. Study-wide findings and limitations: No change with DPC sensitization was found in the number of TCRs above 1 in 1000 frequency, and no evidence of global repertoire structure alterations was found. Significantly more large CDR3 similarity clusters were formed by expanded TCRs than by pre-sensitization or healthy control sets, consistent with antigen-driven responses. The number of PT1 expanded TCRs positively correlated with patch test score, significant at thresholds 8, 16 and 32 but not 4. Because all patients had alopecia, a presumed autoimmune disease, the immune response of the patients might differ from that of healthy individuals. Repeated subsampling changed both the strength of the expansion versus patch-test correlation and the threshold at which the correlation became significant.

Sequences KGHSH (CDR1) and LQKENI (CDR2) are obtained from the germline V gene. Clipping removes 2 bases from V and 5 bases from J, with 3 as the unmatched junction base count. The CDR3, cysteine through phenylalanine, is 13 amino acids long. Only the CDR3 DNA stays, 39 bases, in frame from base 1. Receptor amplification or capture employed RACE. Instrument used: NextSeq 500. During library preparation, unique molecular identifiers were attached to individual cDNA molecules so that TCRs could be counted in a quantitative, reproducible way. Both TCR alpha and TCR beta chains were sequenced from each blood RNA sample. The paper's processing steps were these. The median number of TCRs per sample was 95,638, ranging from 23,224 to 690,600. The Decombinator software suite was used to annotate V, J and CDR3 in the TCR reads. For PS versus PT1 abundance plots, all samples were subsampled to the same number of TCRs (28,000). Expanded TCRs were defined as absent before sensitization and observed at least eight times at the 2-week time point. Clones were called with MiXCR by TCRdb after fastp trimmed the public reads at Q25, and only in-frame beta chains were retained. Under each unique CDR3 protein, matching rows form one entry showing the most common genes and DNA. What appears here as the V and J calls and clone size reflects TCRdb's work, not the paper's. Here the sample has about 110,000 distinct CDR3 sequences; approximately 12% occur a single time. The top ten hold 1.6% of the sample.

The time point label, as the study defines it: pre-sensitization, week 0. The treatment or condition label, as the study defines it: therapeutic diphenylcyclopropenone sensitization with weekly scalp DPC. At every patch-test visit, the blood draw took place before the patch test was put on. Patients were considered eligible if aged 18 to 70, diagnosed with alopecia and deemed suitable for DPC therapy, and patients were excluded if pregnant. Unfractionated whole blood was collected in Tempus Blood RNA tubes, and total RNA was extracted from that blood. The chain couples TRBV18 to TRBJ2-7, and 7 bases in between align with TRBD2. Here the sequenced sample was whole blood, taken in connection with sensitization to the hapten diphenylcyclopropenone (DPC). The receptor comes from a woman between 50 and 59 years old with alopecia areata. Some clones in this sample may be carry-over from other donors' samples. The CDR3 reads as follows: CASSPSGRDEQYF. The nucleotides are TGTGCCAGCTCACCATCAGGGAGGGACGAGCAGTACTTC. Supplemented by the reference TRBV18 and TRBJ2-7 proteins around the CDR3, the complete variable domain is NAGVMQNPRHLVRRRGQEARLRCSPMKGHSHVYWYRQLPEEGLKFMVYLQKENIIDESGMPKERFSAEFPKEGPSILRIQQVVRGDSAAYFCASSPSGRDEQYFGPGTRLTVT.